The rows below give T cell receptor beta chains drawn from one sample of a study of glioma-infiltrating T cells after dendritic cell vaccination. Method: immunoSEQ multiplex PCR; TCRdb's copy keeps in-frame clones and lacks some. The data show around 23,000 clones, under 90% seen once. The source was blood, collected after dendritic cell vaccination. These receptors originate from a human donor with glioblastoma. Each CDR3 is given with its conserved first and last residue.

cdr3_length: 22
v_call: TRBV23-1
j_call: TRBJ2-4
cdr3_aa: CASSQSIPDRAGLRDPKNIQYF

cdr3_length: 15
v_call: TRBV5-1
j_call: TRBJ2-1
cdr3_aa: CASSSQGQRYNEQFF

cdr3_length: 13
v_call: TRBV11-2
j_call: TRBJ2-1
cdr3_aa: CASTPTRATEQFF

cdr3_length: 17
v_call: TRBV5-6
j_call: TRBJ2-3
cdr3_aa: CASSLEGGLSSTDTQYF

cdr3_length: 13
v_call: TRBV30
j_call: TRBJ2-3
cdr3_aa: CAWTSGGVDTQYF

cdr3_length: 14
v_call: TRBV6-5
j_call: TRBJ1-6
cdr3_aa: CASSLDRVNSPLHF

cdr3_length: 15
v_call: TRBV27
j_call: TRBJ2-7
cdr3_aa: CASSLGTSGLYEQYF

cdr3_length: 14
v_call: TRBV4-1
j_call: TRBJ1-6
cdr3_aa: CASSRDRDNSPLHF

cdr3_length: 15
v_call: TRBV27
j_call: TRBJ2-1
cdr3_aa: CASSPSGGSLNEQFF

cdr3_length: 15
v_call: TRBV6-6
j_call: TRBJ1-3
cdr3_aa: CASHRGTTGGNTIYF

cdr3_length: 16
v_call: TRBV10-3
j_call: TRBJ2-7
cdr3_aa: CAIREGQGTGSYEQYF

cdr3_length: 15
v_call: TRBV10-1
j_call: TRBJ2-3
cdr3_aa: CASSEPGDRTDTQYF

cdr3_length: 11
v_call: TRBV30
j_call: TRBJ2-7
cdr3_aa: CAWSQVYEQYF

cdr3_length: 15
v_call: TRBV10-3
j_call: TRBJ2-2
cdr3_aa: CAISGGLAITGELFF

cdr3_length: 14
v_call: TRBV5-5
j_call: TRBJ1-4
cdr3_aa: CASSAGGPNEKLFF

cdr3_length: 12
v_call: TRBV19
j_call: TRBJ1-2
cdr3_aa: CASRQGAGGYTF

cdr3_length: 15
v_call: TRBV4-1
j_call: TRBJ2-3
cdr3_aa: CASSQEGQGGGTQYF

cdr3_length: 15
v_call: TRBV27
j_call: TRBJ1-1
cdr3_aa: CASSFTVGANTEAFF

cdr3_length: 15
v_call: TRBV6-4
j_call: TRBJ1-3
cdr3_aa: CASSEGQGAGNTIYF

cdr3_length: 13
v_call: TRBV2
j_call: TRBJ2-5
cdr3_aa: CASSYTGGETQYF

cdr3_length: 15
v_call: TRBV4-1
j_call: TRBJ2-3
cdr3_aa: CASSPYRGSTDTQYF

cdr3_length: 15
v_call: TRBV5-4
j_call: TRBJ2-3
cdr3_aa: CASSLGLAGGDTQYF

cdr3_length: 16
v_call: TRBV5-6
j_call: TRBJ2-7
cdr3_aa: CASSFEQGTISYEQYF

cdr3_length: 18
v_call: TRBV7-9
j_call: TRBJ2-3
cdr3_aa: CASSLPPRLAGRADTQYF

cdr3_length: 15
v_call: TRBV6-6
j_call: TRBJ2-6
cdr3_aa: CASSFDSSGANVLTF

cdr3_length: 16
v_call: TRBV4-1
j_call: TRBJ1-3
cdr3_aa: CASSQQQGPSGNTIYF

cdr3_length: 15
v_call: TRBV6-4
j_call: TRBJ1-1
cdr3_aa: CASTPGWGSNTEAFF